A selection of T cell receptor beta chains follows, all from one sample in a study of post-analysis software for immune sequencing data. MiXCR, applied by TCRdb to the PCR reads, yields one record per CDR3 protein. The data show more than 450,000 distinct CDR3 sequences, approximately 34% seen once. The sequenced sample consisted of blood. These receptors were taken from a girl aged 2-17 years with multiple sclerosis. The CDR3 runs from the conserved cysteine through the conserved F or W. Fields, in order: J gene, V gene, D gene, clone size, CDR3 protein, CDR3 DNA. The D gene is left open where the match is weak. Clone size is stated in some rows and not others, as once, few, many or a class when expanded.

j_gene: TRBJ2-4
v_gene: TRBV7-9
d_gene: NA
abundance: NA
CDR3aa: CASSLAQGRDIQYF
CDR3nt: TGTGCCAGCAGCTTAGCGCAGGGTCGGGACATTCAGTACTTC

j_gene: TRBJ1-2
v_gene: TRBV27
d_gene: NA
abundance: NA
CDR3aa: CASSLVGQSTYGYTF
CDR3nt: TGTGCCAGCAGTTTAGTGGGACAATCCACCTATGGCTACACCTTC

j_gene: TRBJ2-5
v_gene: TRBV5-1
d_gene: TRBD1
abundance: NA
CDR3aa: CASSLIGDRVVQETQYF
CDR3nt: TGCGCCAGCAGCTTGATAGGGGACAGGGTGGTCCAAGAGACCCAGTACTTC

j_gene: TRBJ1-4
v_gene: TRBV9
d_gene: NA
abundance: NA
CDR3aa: CASAPSAAPEKLFF
CDR3nt: TGTGCCAGCGCCCCCTCCGCAGCGCCTGAAAAACTGTTTTTT

j_gene: TRBJ2-5
v_gene: TRBV3-1
d_gene: NA
abundance: NA
CDR3aa: CASSQVGAERTQYF
CDR3nt: TGTGCCAGCAGCCAAGTGGGGGCCGAGCGGACCCAGTACTTC

j_gene: TRBJ2-7
v_gene: TRBV7-6
d_gene: TRBD1
abundance: NA
CDR3aa: CASSRDRGPSSYNEQYF
CDR3nt: TGTGCCAGCAGCAGGGACAGGGGACCCAGCTCCTACAATGAGCAGTACTTC

j_gene: TRBJ2-2
v_gene: TRBV6-7
d_gene: TRBD1
abundance: NA
CDR3aa: CASTDVPHYGTGGAQEGTGELFF
CDR3nt: TGTGCCAGCACTGATGTCCCTCACTATGGGACAGGGGGCGCCCAGGAGGGCACCGGGGAGCTATTTTTT

j_gene: TRBJ2-5
v_gene: TRBV15
d_gene: NA
abundance: NA
CDR3aa: CATRGAPETQYF
CDR3nt: TGTGCCACCAGAGGAGCCCCAGAGACCCAGTACTTC

j_gene: TRBJ2-2
v_gene: TRBV7-7
d_gene: NA
abundance: NA
CDR3aa: CASSPRGANTGELFF
CDR3nt: TGTGCTAGCAGCCCAAGGGGGGCAAACACCGGGGAGCTGTTTTTT

j_gene: TRBJ1-2
v_gene: TRBV28
d_gene: NA
abundance: NA
CDR3aa: CASSLSLGGANYGYTF
CDR3nt: TGTGCCAGCAGTTTATCTCTGGGGGGCGCAAACTATGGCTACACCTTC

j_gene: TRBJ2-7
v_gene: TRBV7-9
d_gene: TRBD1
abundance: many
CDR3aa: CASSHRDRASEQYF
CDR3nt: TGTGCCAGCAGCCACCGGGACAGGGCTTCCGAGCAGTACTTC

j_gene: TRBJ1-2
v_gene: TRBV6-6
d_gene: NA
abundance: few
CDR3aa: CASSYSPPQNYGYTF
CDR3nt: TGTGCCAGCAGTTACTCCCCCCCCCAGAACTATGGCTACACCTTC

j_gene: TRBJ2-7
v_gene: TRBV14
d_gene: NA
abundance: NA
CDR3aa: CASSQGGRAEQYF
CDR3nt: TGTGCCAGCAGCCAAGGGGGCAGGGCGGAGCAGTACTTC

j_gene: TRBJ1-1
v_gene: TRBV12-3/TRBV12-4
d_gene: NA
abundance: few
CDR3aa: CASSLGQGMNTEAFF
CDR3nt: TGTGCCAGCAGTTTGGGGCAGGGGATGAACACTGAAGCTTTCTTT

j_gene: TRBJ2-5
v_gene: TRBV5-1
d_gene: TRBD2
abundance: NA
CDR3aa: CASSPGYGEGEETQYF
CDR3nt: TGCGCCAGCAGCCCAGGATACGGGGAGGGTGAAGAGACCCAGTACTTC

j_gene: TRBJ1-6
v_gene: TRBV10-1
d_gene: NA
abundance: few
CDR3aa: CASSSWDSPLHF
CDR3nt: TGCGCCAGCAGTTCTTGGGATTCACCCCTCCACTTT

j_gene: TRBJ1-6
v_gene: TRBV19
d_gene: TRBD1
abundance: once
CDR3aa: CASTPTGSRNSPLHF
CDR3nt: TGTGCCAGTACTCCGACAGGGAGCCGCAATTCACCCCTCCACTTT

j_gene: TRBJ2-3
v_gene: TRBV12-3/TRBV12-4
d_gene: NA
abundance: NA
CDR3aa: CASSFLRQGSTDTQYF
CDR3nt: TGTGCCAGCAGTTTTTTAAGGCAGGGGTCCACAGATACGCAGTATTTT

j_gene: TRBJ2-6
v_gene: TRBV20-1
d_gene: TRBD2
abundance: NA
CDR3aa: CSAREITSGGSSGANVLTF
CDR3nt: TGCAGTGCTAGAGAGATAACTAGCGGGGGGTCCTCTGGGGCCAACGTCCTGACTTTC

j_gene: TRBJ2-6
v_gene: TRBV28
d_gene: NA
abundance: NA
CDR3aa: CASSFRGSGANVLTF
CDR3nt: TGTGCCAGCAGTTTCCGGGGCTCTGGGGCCAACGTCCTGACTTTC

j_gene: TRBJ2-3
v_gene: TRBV9
d_gene: NA
abundance: NA
CDR3aa: CAGSAGSADTQYF
CDR3nt: TGTGCCGGCAGCGCCGGGTCCGCAGATACGCAGTATTTT

j_gene: TRBJ1-1
v_gene: TRBV21-1
d_gene: NA
abundance: NA
CDR3aa: CTSKGTNTEAFF
CDR3nt: TGTACCAGCAAGGGGACGAACACTGAAGCTTTCTTT

j_gene: TRBJ1-1
v_gene: TRBV16
d_gene: NA
abundance: NA
CDR3aa: CASSDWGDANTEAFF
CDR3nt: TGTGCCAGCAGCGACTGGGGGGATGCGAACACTGAAGCTTTCTTT

j_gene: TRBJ2-7
v_gene: TRBV19
d_gene: NA
abundance: few
CDR3aa: CASSSSAYEQYF
CDR3nt: TGTGCCAGTAGTTCGAGCGCCTACGAGCAGTACTTC

j_gene: TRBJ2-5
v_gene: TRBV20-1
d_gene: TRBD2
abundance: NA
CDR3aa: CSANGGGTHQETQYF
CDR3nt: TGCAGTGCAAACGGGGGGGGAACCCACCAAGAGACCCAGTACTTC

j_gene: TRBJ1-1
v_gene: TRBV6-1
d_gene: NA
abundance: NA
CDR3aa: CASERMNTEAFF
CDR3nt: TGTGCCAGCGAGCGGATGAACACTGAAGCTTTCTTT

j_gene: TRBJ2-1
v_gene: TRBV7-3
d_gene: TRBD2
abundance: NA
CDR3aa: CASKVAGGRNNGQFF
CDR3nt: TGTGCCAGCAAAGTGGCGGGGGGCCGAAACAATGGGCAGTTCTTC

j_gene: TRBJ2-1
v_gene: TRBV7-3
d_gene: NA
abundance: few
CDR3aa: CASSLRGAGFNEQFF
CDR3nt: TGTGCCAGCAGCTTACGGGGGGCCGGGTTCAATGAGCAGTTCTTC

j_gene: TRBJ1-2
v_gene: TRBV5-6
d_gene: TRBD1
abundance: once
CDR3aa: CVSTIPGGASTYGYTF
CDR3nt: TGTGTCAGCACCATACCAGGGGGCGCGAGTACCTATGGCTACACCTTC

j_gene: TRBJ2-3
v_gene: TRBV6-1
d_gene: TRBD2
abundance: NA
CDR3aa: CASSEVGGMWSTDTQYF
CDR3nt: TGTGCCAGCAGTGAAGTGGGAGGGATGTGGAGCACAGATACGCAGTATTTT

j_gene: TRBJ2-1
v_gene: TRBV13
d_gene: NA
abundance: few
CDR3aa: CASSLRRTVYNEQFF
CDR3nt: TGTGCCAGCAGCTTAAGGAGGACTGTCTACAATGAGCAGTTCTTC